A selection of T cell receptor beta chains follows, all from one sample in a study of T cells in Graves' hyperthyroidism and ophthalmopathy. MiXCR, applied by TCRdb to the multiplex PCR reads, yields one record per CDR3 protein. The sample holds approximately 510,000 distinct CDR3 sequences, 46% seen once. Sequencing input: peripheral blood or thyroid tissue (not recorded which). The receptors were sampled from an adult woman with Graves' disease, either hyperthyroidism or ophthalmopathy (not recorded which). Each CDR3 is given with its conserved first and last residue. Each record gives: D gene, V gene, J gene, clone size, CDR3 protein, CDR3 DNA. A D gene is named only where the DNA matches it firmly. Size is omitted from some rows. Given values are once, few, many or a class for expanded clones.

.	TRBV20-1	TRBJ1-2	.	CSARVTAYGYTF	TGCAGTGCTAGAGTGACTGCCTATGGCTACACCTTC
.	TRBV2	TRBJ2-6	.	CASSMPWGSGANVLTF	TGTGCCAGCAGTATGCCATGGGGATCTGGGGCCAACGTCCTGACTTTC
.	TRBV7-2	TRBJ2-7	once	CASSLAGTGTSYEQYF	TGTGCCAGCAGCTTAGCGGGAACGGGAACTTCCTACGAGCAGTACTTC
.	TRBV29-1	TRBJ1-3	.	CRGVRRGNTIYF	TGCAGGGGGGTGCGGAGAGGAAACACCATATATTTT
.	TRBV29-1	TRBJ2-5	.	CSGTGGNWDTEETQYF	TGCAGTGGCACCGGGGGGAATTGGGACACCGAAGAGACCCAGTACTTC
.	TRBV10-3	TRBJ1-6	.	CAISGGGNSPLHF	TGTGCCATCAGCGGGGGGGGGAATTCACCCCTCCACTTT
TRBD2	TRBV20-1	TRBJ2-7	once	CSAKGTSVSEQYF	TGCAGTGCTAAAGGGACTAGCGTCTCCGAGCAGTACTTC
TRBD1	TRBV29-1	TRBJ1-5	few	CSVGTGTALEPQHF	TGCAGCGTTGGAACAGGGACAGCCCTAGAGCCCCAGCATTTT
.	TRBV20-1	TRBJ2-2	.	CSARTTGELFF	TGCAGTGCCAGAACGACCGGGGAGCTGTTTTTT
TRBD1	TRBV7-8	TRBJ1-1	.	CASRSGTGAFF	TGTGCCAGCAGGTCCGGGACAGGGGCTTTCTTT
TRBD1	TRBV5-6	TRBJ1-6	many	CASSLGTGWNSPLHF	TGTGCCAGCAGCTTAGGGACAGGGTGGAATTCACCCCTCCACTTT
.	TRBV9	TRBJ1-2	.	CASSVDSRPNYGYTF	TGTGCCAGCAGCGTAGACTCCAGGCCCAACTATGGCTACACCTTC
.	TRBV9	TRBJ1-3	once	CASSAEDSGNTIYF	TGTGCCAGCAGCGCGGAGGACTCTGGAAACACCATATATTTT
TRBD1	TRBV29-1	TRBJ1-2	.	CSVEGLQGIYGYTF	TGCAGCGTTGAAGGGCTACAGGGGATCTATGGCTACACCTTC
TRBD1	TRBV9	TRBJ2-5	many	CASTQEGTEQETQYF	TGTGCCAGCACCCAAGAGGGGACAGAGCAAGAGACCCAGTACTTC
.	TRBV10-3	TRBJ1-1	many	CANSQTGHVNTEAFF	TGTGCCAACAGCCAGACGGGACACGTGAACACTGAAGCTTTCTTT
TRBD2	TRBV20-1	TRBJ2-7	few	CSASSPASGISEQYF	TGCAGTGCTAGTTCCCCAGCAAGCGGGATTAGCGAGCAGTACTTC
.	TRBV20-1	TRBJ2-7	.	CSASPRTTYEQYF	TGCAGTGCTAGCCCTCGGACCACCTACGAGCAGTACTTC
TRBD2	TRBV20-1	TRBJ2-7	.	CSARDQRLAAGEQYF	TGCAGTGCTAGAGATCAGAGACTAGCGGCGGGCGAGCAGTACTTC
.	TRBV12-3/TRBV12-4	TRBJ1-1	many	CASSSGRGPRVNTEAFF	TGTGCCAGCAGTTCGGGAAGAGGACCGAGGGTGAACACTGAAGCTTTCTTT
TRBD1	TRBV9	TRBJ2-5	.	CASSLTGTGGQETQYF	TGTGCCAGCAGCCTAACCGGGACAGGGGGACAAGAGACCCAGTACTTC
.	TRBV2	TRBJ2-5	.	CASGRWDGETQYF	TGTGCCAGCGGCCGGTGGGATGGGGAGACCCAGTACTTC
.	TRBV19	TRBJ1-1	.	CTSSIRGKNTEAFF	TGTACCAGCAGTATACGGGGGAAGAACACTGAAGCTTTCTTT
.	TRBV6-6	TRBJ2-7	many	CASNGAATYEQYF	TGTGCCAGCAACGGAGCGGCCACCTACGAGCAGTACTTC
TRBD1	TRBV5-4	TRBJ1-6	.	CASRNTGTGAQSNSPLHF	TGTGCCAGCAGAAACACCGGGACAGGGGCTCAGAGTAATTCACCCCTCCACTTT
.	TRBV7-9	TRBJ1-1	few	CASSYVMGGDTEAFF	TGTGCCAGCAGCTACGTAATGGGGGGCGACACTGAAGCTTTCTTT
.	TRBV9	TRBJ1-1	few	CASSVGERNTEAFF	TGTGCCAGCAGCGTAGGGGAGCGGAACACTGAAGCTTTCTTT
.	TRBV5-5	TRBJ2-2	many	CASRAALGTGELFF	TGTGCCAGCAGGGCTGCTCTTGGCACCGGGGAGCTGTTTTTT
.	TRBV11-2	TRBJ1-4	.	CASRDGHENEKLFF	TGTGCCAGCAGGGACGGACACGAGAATGAAAAACTGTTTTTT
TRBD2	TRBV24-1	TRBJ2-7	few	CATHSGRGYEQYF	TGTGCCACCCACAGCGGGAGAGGGTACGAGCAGTACTTC
.	TRBV15	TRBJ2-5	.	CATSREGYPQETQYF	TGTGCCACCAGCAGAGAGGGCTACCCTCAAGAGACCCAGTACTTC
.	TRBV3-1	TRBJ1-1	.	CASSQDLQGRSEAFF	TGTGCCAGCAGCCAAGATCTGCAGGGTAGAAGTGAAGCTTTCTTT
TRBD1	TRBV20-1	TRBJ1-3	many	CSASRPGQSSGNTIYF	TGCAGTGCGAGCCGGCCGGGACAGAGCTCTGGAAACACCATATATTTT
TRBD1	TRBV6-6	TRBJ2-6	once	CASSGRGTGANVLTF	TGTGCCAGCAGTGGCAGGGGGACTGGGGCCAACGTCCTGACTTTC
TRBD1	TRBV10-3	TRBJ2-5	few	CAISDVQGDRGGETQYF	TGTGCCATCAGTGACGTACAGGGGGATCGAGGAGGAGAGACCCAGTACTTC
TRBD1	TRBV29-1	TRBJ1-2	many	CSVGGQSYSQKHYGYTF	TGCAGCGTTGGGGGACAGAGTTACTCACAAAAACACTATGGCTACACCTTC
.	TRBV10-1	TRBJ1-1	.	CASSEVEYPTGTEAFF	TGCGCCAGCAGTGAAGTAGAGTACCCGACGGGCACTGAAGCTTTCTTT
TRBD1	TRBV29-1	TRBJ2-6	.	CSVPGTGNSGANVLTF	TGCAGCGTCCCCGGGACAGGGAACTCTGGGGCCAACGTCCTGACTTTC
TRBD1	TRBV19	TRBJ2-7	.	CASSIDRDRRAYEQYF	TGTGCCAGTAGTATAGACCGGGACAGGAGAGCCTACGAGCAGTACTTC
.	TRBV5-1	TRBJ1-5	many	CASSPQGQYSNQPQHF	TGCGCCAGCAGCCCCCAGGGGCAATATAGCAATCAGCCCCAGCATTTT
.	TRBV5-1	TRBJ1-2	many	CASSLALREDGYTF	TGCGCCAGCAGCTTGGCCCTCAGGGAGGATGGCTACACCTTC
TRBD1	TRBV4-1	TRBJ1-5	many	CASSPQATGGEPQHF	TGCGCCAGCAGCCCACAGGCTACAGGGGGGGAGCCCCAGCATTTT
.	TRBV7-2	TRBJ1-1	few	CASSPPKGVSDEAFF	TGTGCCAGCAGCCCTCCTAAGGGAGTATCGGATGAAGCTTTCTTT
TRBD1	TRBV29-1	TRBJ1-1	.	CSGQDRGAEAFF	TGCAGCGGTCAGGACAGGGGCGCCGAAGCTTTCTTT
TRBD2	TRBV9	TRBJ2-2	many	CASSDSGTSGRRDGELFF	TGTGCCAGCAGCGATTCCGGGACTAGCGGGAGGAGGGACGGGGAGCTGTTTTTT
TRBD1	TRBV2	TRBJ2-5	.	CATDRDETQYF	TGTGCCACTGACAGGGATGAGACCCAGTACTTC
TRBD1	TRBV11-2	TRBJ2-2	.	CASRRQGNTGEPFF	TGTGCCAGTAGGAGACAGGGTAACACCGGGGAGCCGTTTTTT
.	TRBV28	TRBJ2-7	.	CASTWTATYEQYF	TGTGCCAGCACGTGGACCGCCACCTACGAGCAGTACTTC
.	TRBV20-1	TRBJ1-5	.	CSARAFKSNQPQHF	TGCAGTGCTAGAGCCTTCAAAAGCAATCAGCCCCAGCATTTT
TRBD1	TRBV29-1	TRBJ1-2	.	CSVHSTRDRARGGYTF	TGCAGCGTCCACTCTACTCGGGACAGGGCTCGGGGAGGCTACACCTTC
.	TRBV11-2	TRBJ2-3	many	CASSLEGAGRDTQYF	TGTGCCAGCAGCTTAGAGGGGGCGGGGAGAGATACGCAGTATTTT
.	TRBV20-1	TRBJ1-6	.	CSARGQTASPLHF	TGCAGTGCTAGAGGACAGACGGCTTCACCCCTCCACTTT
.	TRBV6-1	TRBJ1-4	few	CASRTANEKLFF	TGTGCCAGCCGGACAGCTAATGAAAAACTGTTTTTT
TRBD1	TRBV9	TRBJ1-6	.	CASRGDSQNSPLHF	TGTGCCAGCAGGGGGGACAGCCAAAATTCACCCCTCCACTTT
.	TRBV20-1	TRBJ1-5	.	CSGGRGGHRGNQPQHF	TGCAGTGGAGGAAGAGGGGGGCATCGGGGCAATCAGCCCCAGCATTTT
.	TRBV4-3	TRBJ2-2	few	CASSQDRGSNTGELFF	TGCGCCAGCAGCCAAGATCGGGGGTCAAACACCGGGGAGCTGTTTTTT
.	TRBV6-1	TRBJ1-1	.	CASSPRTRENTEAFF	TGTGCCAGCAGTCCACGGACCAGGGAGAACACTGAAGCTTTCTTT